Listed below are T cell receptor beta chains from one sample, sequenced in a study of monozygotic twins with inflammatory bowel disease. TCRdb reprocessed the 5' RACE reads, keeping one entry per CDR3 protein, no DNA. In all, the sample yields 400,000 or so distinct CDR3 sequences. What was sequenced was blood. All receptors derive from a human donor with ulcerative colitis or Crohn's disease, or a healthy co-twin of an affected twin (not recorded which). CDR3s include the opening cysteine and the closing phenylalanine or tryptophan.

TRBJ1-1 TRBV18 CASSPQDSRGTEAFF
TRBJ2-2 TRBV12-3/TRBV12-4 CASSPSGVWGELFF
TRBJ1-2 TRBV7-2 CASSLAGAYGYTF
TRBJ2-3 TRBV4-1 CASSPPGLAGDTQYF
TRBJ2-1 TRBV12-3/TRBV12-4 CASGAPGDSEQFF
TRBJ2-3 TRBV28 CASLRTDTQYF
TRBJ2-7 TRBV9 CASSVGGWDRAYEQYF
TRBJ2-6 TRBV3-1 CASSQELISGANVLTF
TRBJ1-5 TRBV7-2 CASSFDRGYQPQHF
TRBJ2-1 TRBV12-3/TRBV12-4 CASSFGQPNEQFF
TRBJ2-3 TRBV20-1 CSARPLAGPTDTQYF
TRBJ2-4 TRBV19 CASRGTGRGGENIQYF
TRBJ2-7 TRBV7-9 CASTADIVEQYF
TRBJ2-5 TRBV5-1 CASSVNRVFETQYF
TRBJ2-7 TRBV7-9 CASSGLAGVIEQYF
TRBJ2-1 TRBV20-1 CSASHLASRGTVLFF
TRBJ2-7 TRBV19 CASTPVGTHEQYF
TRBJ2-3 TRBV6-1 CASIVSTDTQYF
TRBJ1-5 TRBV6-1 CASSRTGGWDQPQHF
TRBJ2-1 TRBV12-3/TRBV12-4 CASSLGVVTSQQFF
TRBJ1-5 TRBV6-6 CASRRQNNQPQHF
TRBJ2-7 TRBV3-1 CASSQGLAGEQYF
TRBJ2-7 TRBV3-1 CASSQIDRGDYEQYF
TRBJ2-1 TRBV27 CASSPSGTSGYNEQFF
TRBJ2-3 TRBV7-9 CASSPTAISTDTQYF
TRBJ2-1 TRBV20-1 CSAYDRLGYNEQFF
TRBJ2-7 TRBV6-5 CASRPLTGIEQYF
TRBJ1-5 TRBV10-2 CASSPATGGNQPQHF
TRBJ2-1 TRBV10-3 CAISEPRTGGYNEQFF
TRBJ1-1 TRBV11-2 CASSSETVFEAFF
TRBJ1-3 TRBV10-3 CAISGTSSGNTIYF
TRBJ2-3 TRBV7-2 CASSFNRLAVGDTQYF
TRBJ1-3 TRBV14 CASSGTYGNTIYF
TRBJ2-2 TRBV5-1 CASSPDGQGGGELFF
TRBJ2-3 TRBV12-5 CASATTDTQYF
TRBJ2-2 TRBV28 CASSGTGGPRGTGELFF
TRBJ1-3 TRBV6-5 CASSLVAGNTIYF
TRBJ2-7 TRBV6-1 CASSYEVRYEQYF
TRBJ1-6 TRBV12-3/TRBV12-4 CASSPDRVSPLHF
TRBJ2-1 TRBV19 CASSIPTGGYNEQFF
TRBJ2-7 TRBV6-1 CASRLIAGGPSEQYF
TRBJ2-5 TRBV29-1 CSFAGGLQETQYF
TRBJ2-1 TRBV7-2 CASSSNRGHNEQFF
TRBJ2-3 TRBV28 CASSTTSPDTQYF
TRBJ1-1 TRBV30 CAWSVQWLLMNTEAFF
TRBJ2-1 TRBV5-6 CASSRIATPMSYNEQFF
TRBJ2-4 TRBV12-3/TRBV12-4 CASSTSPRIQYF
TRBJ2-3 TRBV9 CASNVDRSDTQYF
TRBJ2-3 TRBV7-9 CASSPDGSGSTDTQYF
TRBJ2-7 TRBV7-9 CASIPMAVGTGFLEQYF
TRBJ1-2 TRBV25-1 CASSESGGFKGYTF
TRBJ1-1 TRBV7-8 CASSPRTQIGGREAFF
TRBJ2-4 TRBV2 CASTVPGGNNIQYF
TRBJ2-3 TRBV7-2 CASSLGPGLGDTQYF
TRBJ2-7 TRBV5-1 CASSLGGAGSYEQYF